These 23 T cell receptor beta chains were all obtained from the same sample, sequenced in a study of blood T cell repertoires in COVID-19. The table came from immunoSEQ multiplex PCR; TCRdb's copy has only in-frame clones and leaves some out. The sample carries some 200,000 clones, roughly 84% recorded once. Sequenced material: peripheral blood. The receptors derive from a human donor in a cohort sampled during active COVID-19.

This chain links TRBV11-2 with TRBJ2-1, with TRBD2 matching 9 bases. V was pared by 7 bases and J by 3 bases, with 4 bases of the junction left unmatched. CDR1 and CDR2 from the germline V gene are SGHAT and FQNNGV. The CDR3 extends over 14 amino acids. CDR3 protein: CASTSSGVYNEQFF. The DNA for the CDR3 is TGTGCCAGCACCTCTAGCGGGGTCTACAATGAGCAGTTCTTC.

This clone came up once. The rearrangement links TRBV28 to TRBJ2-2, with 7 bases fitting TRBD2. Germline CDR1 reads MDHEN; CDR2 reads SYDVKM. The junction had 6 bases not matched to a gene; V was cut back by 2 bases and J by 6 bases. The CDR3 totals 15 residues. Here the CDR3 DNA reads TGTGCCAGCAGTTTAAAATGGACTAGAGCCGGGGAGCTGTTTTTT. It specifies CASSLKWTRAGELFF.

The gene calls are TRBV18 and TRBJ2-7; 7 bases map to TRBD1. CDR1 is KGHSH, CDR2 LQKENI, per germline. The CDR3 is 15 residues long. Unmatched junction bases numbered 9, after V lost 2 bases and J lost 5 bases. Here the CDR3 reads CASSPYQGGKDEQYF. The CDR3 DNA reads as TGTGCCAGCTCACCATATCAAGGGGGCAAGGACGAGCAGTACTTC.

The V and J genes are TRBV28 and TRBJ2-1; 8 nucleotides align to TRBD2. Losses at the gene ends were 7 bases for V and 6 bases for J; bases not matched to a gene: 11. The germline CDR1 and CDR2 sequences are MDHEN and SYDVKM. This CDR3 has 15 residues. The CDR3 coding sequence is TGTGCCAGCACCGAGGGACTAGGAGGGGGCAATGAGCAGTTCTTC. It encodes CASTEGLGGGNEQFF.

This chain uses TRBV10-1 with TRBJ2-7; possibly TRBD2 for D (6 bases). The germline V gene has CDR1 WNHNN and CDR2 SYGVQD (reference sequence). The ends were cut back, 1 base at V and 2 bases at J, with 9 bases in the middle. The CDR3 consists of 14 residues. The CDR3 bases are TGCGCCAGCAGTGAGTTTAGCGGTGCCTACGAGCAGTACTTC. Protein product: CASSEFSGAYEQYF.

The V call is TRBV27, the J call TRBJ1-6; 8 positions agree with TRBD1. The CDR3 covers 12 residues. Germline V CDR1 and CDR2: MNHEY, SMNVEV (reference sequence). CDR3 sequence reads: CASGQANSPLHF. In DNA form, the CDR3 reads TGTGCTTCGGGACAGGCTAATTCACCCCTCCACTTT.

The rearrangement links TRBV4-1 to TRBJ1-1; TRBD1 aligns across 9 bases. J gave up 7 bases and V 4 bases, and 7 bases lay outside the gene matches. The CDR3 spans 14 residues. CDR1 and CDR2 (germline): MGHRA, YSYEKL. The DNA of the CDR3 is TGCGCCAGCAGCCGGGGACAGGGAAAGCATGAAGCTTTCTTT. Protein product: CASSRGQGKHEAFF.

In this sample, this clone turned up a few times. The V and J genes are TRBV21-1 and TRBJ1-3; the listed D gene, TRBD1, was not tested against the DNA. TRBV21-1 represents a pseudogene. This CDR3 is built from 15 residues. This CDR3 reads CASTGQSTSGNTIYF. CDR3 nucleotide sequence: TGTGCCAGCACTGGACAGAGCACGTCTGGAAACACCATATATTTT.

The chain uses TRBV5-1 and TRBJ2-1; 12 bases are shared with TRBD2. Losses at the gene ends were 3 bases for V and 6 bases for J; bases not matched to a gene: 7. The germline V gene has CDR1 SGHRS and CDR2 YFSETQ. The CDR3 covers 16 residues. CDR3 residues: CASSSLSGLAGNEQFF. CDR3 DNA sequence: TGCGCCAGCAGCTCCTTGTCGGGACTAGCGGGCAATGAGCAGTTCTTC.

The chain uses TRBV5-4 and TRBJ1-4; no clear D. The CDR3 has 14 amino acids. With 3 bases removed from V and 4 bases from J, the gap between germline ends came to 10 bases. Germline V gives CDR1 SGHNT, CDR2 YYREEE (reference sequence). CDR3 nucleotides: TGTGCCAGCAGCTCACTCACTAGTAATGAAAAACTGTTTTTT. Translated, it gives CASSSLTSNEKLFF.

This clone was counted between two and nine times. This chain joins TRBV5-1 and TRBJ2-1, with 11 bases aligning to TRBD2. Trimming removed 3 bases from V and 9 bases from J; junction bases left unmatched: 5. This CDR3 is built from 14 residues. Germline V gene lookup returns CDR1 SGHRS and CDR2 YFSETQ. The CDR3 region has the DNA TGCGCCAGCAGCTACACTAGCGGGAGTACTGAGCAGTTCTTC. Its protein is CASSYTSGSTEQFF. Using reference TRBV5-1 and TRBJ2-1 for the parts outside the CDR3, the full variable domain is KAGVTQTPRYLIKTRGQQVTLSCSPISGHRSVSWYQQTPGQGLQFLFEYFSETQRNKGNFPGRFSGRQFSNSRSEMNVSTLELGDSALYLCASSYTSGSTEQFFGPGTRLTVL.

A remark on this clone: The same CDR3 also results from other DNA sequences found in this sample. J is TRBJ1-1 and V is TRBV12-3 or TRBV12-4; D remains unclear. This CDR3 has 13 amino acids. Trimming shortened V by 1 base and J by 1 base, and 4 bases separated the two germline ends. The CDR3 is CASSLGGNTEAFF. CDR3 DNA sequence: TGTGCCAGCAGTTTAGGAGGGAACACTGAAGCTTTCTTT.

The chain combines TRBV7-9 with TRBJ2-7; D not resolved. The germline V gene has CDR1 SEHNR and CDR2 FQNEAQ (reference sequence). Trimming cost V 5 bases and J 6 bases, with 14 bases left between them. CDR3 length equals 13 residues. The CDR3: CASSLGLLFEQYF. The CDR3 nucleotides are TGTGCCAGCAGCCTCGGTTTACTCTTCGAGCAGTACTTC.

The chain combines TRBV18 with TRBJ2-3, with D unclear. Germline CDR1 is KGHSH and CDR2 is LQKENI. V lost 3 bases, J lost 2 bases, and 12 bases lay in between. This CDR3 has 15 amino acids. CDR3 amino acids: CASSPFSQATDTQYF. CDR3 DNA sequence: TGTGCCAGCTCACCCTTTTCGCAGGCCACAGATACGCAGTATTTT.

The chain links TRBV15 to TRBJ1-2; TRBD1 matches at 8 bases. The CDR3 length is 15 residues. V lost 6 bases, J lost 0 bases, and 6 bases stayed unmatched. Germline CDR1 LNHNV, CDR2 YYDKDF (reference sequence). The CDR3 DNA follows: TGTGCCACCAGTCCCACAGGGGGTGCTAACTATGGCTACACCTTC. It codes for CATSPTGGANYGYTF.

The V and J genes are TRBV10-3 and TRBJ1-1; D ambiguous. The V end was cut by 9 bases, the J end by 1 base, with 12 bases between. Germline CDR1 reads ENHRY; CDR2 reads SYGVKD. This CDR3 has 13 amino acids. The CDR3 region has the DNA TGTGCCATGAGCAAGGAGGGGAACACTGAAGCTTTCTTT. Its protein product is CAMSKEGNTEAFF.

The chain carries TRBV27 and TRBJ2-5; 13 nucleotides line up with TRBD2. The CDR3 runs to 19 residues. Per the germline V gene, CDR1 is MNHEY and CDR2 is SMNVEV (reference sequence). Losses at the gene ends were 4 bases for V and 2 bases for J; bases not matched to a gene: 13. The CDR3 nucleotides read TGTGCCAGCAGTTCAAATCGTCCGGGACTAGCGGGGAGACAAGAGACCCAGTACTTC. Encoded protein: CASSSNRPGLAGRQETQYF.

This clone has only a few counts. The rearrangement uses TRBV7-8 and TRBJ2-7; D uncertain. The germline V and J ends were trimmed by 3 bases and 3 bases, with 12 bases remaining between them. This CDR3 region has 14 residues. Looked up from germline, CDR1 is SGHVS and CDR2 is FQNEAQ. In nucleotides, the CDR3 is TGTGCCAGCAGCTTGAGGAGAGCTTTCTACGAGCAGTACTTC. It encodes CASSLRRAFYEQYF.

This clone was recorded only once. The V call is TRBV7-2, the J call TRBJ2-1, with D tentatively TRBD2 (5 bases). Germline V gives CDR1 SGHTA, CDR2 FQGNSA. The CDR3 is 14 residues long. With 4 bases removed from V and 3 bases from J, the gap between germline ends came to 10 bases. The CDR3 DNA follows: TGTGCCAGCAGCTACGGACTTCTCTACAATGAGCAGTTCTTC. It encodes CASSYGLLYNEQFF.

The rearrangement joins TRBV7-9 to TRBJ2-7; a weak D match, TRBD1 (5 bases). This CDR3 spans 16 amino acids. Germline V lookup: CDR1 SEHNR, CDR2 FQNEAQ (reference sequence). Trimming left V 4 bases short and J 2 bases short, with 18 bases between. In DNA, the CDR3 is TGTGCCAGCAGCTCAGCAGGACACAAGAGTACCTACGAGCAGTACTTC. Amino acids: CASSSAGHKSTYEQYF.

This clone was counted a few times. The chain links TRBV4-2 to TRBJ2-5; possible D gene TRBD2, 5 bases. In germline, CDR1 is LGHNA, CDR2 YNFKEQ. Trimming removed 1 base at V and 1 base at J, with 10 bases between. This CDR3 region has 15 residues. The CDR3 DNA is TGTGCCAGCAGCCAAGGGACTGTCTCCCAAGAGACCCAGTACTTC. Protein sequence: CASSQGTVSQETQYF.

This clone has more than one count but fewer than ten. This rearrangement joins TRBV28 to TRBJ2-5; 7 positions match TRBD1. The junction had 5 bases not matched to a gene; V was cut back by 8 bases and J by 2 bases. Looked up from germline, CDR1 is MDHEN and CDR2 is SYDVKM. This CDR3 contains 13 residues. CDR3 loop: CASLGTVQETQYF. In nucleotides, the CDR3 is TGTGCCAGCCTTGGGACAGTTCAAGAGACCCAGTACTTC.

The chain is built from TRBV4-1 and TRBJ2-1; the match to TRBD2 covers 14 bases. This CDR3 has 20 residues. V gave up 4 bases and J gave up 5 bases; unmatched junction bases: 16. CDR1 and CDR2 from the germline V gene are MGHRA and YSYEKL. In DNA form, the CDR3 reads TGCGCCAGCAGCCCGGACAGGGCTAAGACTAGCGGGAGGGCCGACAATGAGCAGTTCTTC. As protein: CASSPDRAKTSGRADNEQFF.